This TCR beta chain was observed in a study of CD8+ T cells in alopecia areata. Germline CDR1 MNHEY, CDR2 SVGAGI. V was pared by 8 bases and J by 4 bases, with 10 bases of the junction left unmatched. The CDR3 is 15 residues long. TCR sequencing used cDNA made by reverse transcription of extracted RNA. TCRdb's table, derived via immunoSEQ multiplex PCR, lists solely in-frame clones and lacks some. The table records about 69,000 clones, roughly 60% of them present only once. The sequencing used CD8+ T cells sorted from blood, collected at week 0. The sequence came from a human donor with alopecia areata. The chain couples TRBV6-5 to TRBJ2-2; 7 positions match TRBD1. This chain's CDR3 is CASLPFQGVTGELFF. In nucleotides, the CDR3 is TGTGCCAGCCTCCCTTTCCAGGGGGTCACCGGGGAGCTGTTTTTT.